The present T cell receptor (beta chain) was sequenced within a study of T cell responses to AZD1222 COVID-19 vaccine. General study findings and limits: Repertoires were collected only later (after the peak T cell response had occurred). Clonal diversity may have been underestimated in mostly white British donors. Two AZD1222 doses significantly raised spike-specific TCR breadth and depth over controls.

Turning to this clone: Its antigen is currently unknown.

This CDR3 comprises 14 residues. CDR1 and CDR2 from the germline V gene are LGHDT and YNNKEL (reference sequence). With 2 bases removed from V and 2 bases from J, the gap between germline ends came to 10 bases. Recipients boosted at about 4 weeks or about 12 weeks are pooled. The data were produced by immunoSEQ multiplex PCR, yet TCRdb's version contains in-frame clones alone and is incomplete. The sample has some 98,000 clones; approximately 91% are singletons. The genes are TRBV3-1 (or the pseudogene TRBV3-2) and TRBJ2-7; D is tentatively TRBD1 or TRBD2 (5 bases each). The specimen comprised peripheral blood, sampled 28 days after the second AZD1222 dose. This sequence originates from an adult who received the AZD1222 COVID-19 vaccine. CDR3 amino acids: CASSQPGTAYEQYF. CDR3 nucleotide sequence: TGTGCCAGCAGCCAACCTGGGACCGCCTACGAGCAGTACTTC.